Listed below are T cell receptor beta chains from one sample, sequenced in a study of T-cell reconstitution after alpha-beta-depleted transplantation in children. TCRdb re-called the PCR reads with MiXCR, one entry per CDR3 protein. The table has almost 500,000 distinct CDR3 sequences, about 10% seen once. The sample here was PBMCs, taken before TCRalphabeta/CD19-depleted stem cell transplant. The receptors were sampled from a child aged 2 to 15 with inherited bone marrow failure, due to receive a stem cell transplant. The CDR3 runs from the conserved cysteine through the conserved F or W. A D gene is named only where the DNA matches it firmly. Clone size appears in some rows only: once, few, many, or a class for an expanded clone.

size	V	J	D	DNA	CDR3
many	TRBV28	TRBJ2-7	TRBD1	TGTGCCAGCAGTTTTAACAGGGGGCAGCCCGTGTCGCCGGACTTC	CASSFNRGQPVSPDF
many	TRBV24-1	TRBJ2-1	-	TGTGCCACCAGTGATTTTTCCGGGACGGACTACAATGAGCAGTTCTTC	CATSDFSGTDYNEQFF
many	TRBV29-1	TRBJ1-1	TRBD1	TGCAGCACACGGACAGGCATGAACACTGAAGCTTTCTTT	CSTRTGMNTEAFF
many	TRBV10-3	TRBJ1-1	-	TGTGCCATCAGCCGCTTCTCCGGGGGGACTGAAGCTTTCTTT	CAISRFSGGTEAFF
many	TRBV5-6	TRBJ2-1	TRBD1	TGTGCCAGCAGCTTACTCAGGGGGCGAAGGAATGAGCAGTTCTTC	CASSLLRGRRNEQFF
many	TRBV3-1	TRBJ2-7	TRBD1	TGTGCCAGCAGCAGGCAGGGGGTCAACTACGAGCAGTACTTC	CASSRQGVNYEQYF
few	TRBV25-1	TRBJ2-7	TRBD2	TGTGCCAGCAGTGAATCAGCGGGGCGGGATGGCTCCTACGAGCAGTACTTC	CASSESAGRDGSYEQYF
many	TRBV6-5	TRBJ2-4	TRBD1	TGTGCCAGCAGTTCGTCGTCTCGCGGGACAGGGAACATTCAGTACTTC	CASSSSSRGTGNIQYF
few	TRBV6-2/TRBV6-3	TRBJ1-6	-	TGTGCCAGCAGCTACGCTGAGACGGCAAATTCACCCCTCCACTTT	CASSYAETANSPLHF
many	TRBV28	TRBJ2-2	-	TGTGCCAGCAGGCCCGTTGGGACCGGGGAGCTGTTTTTT	CASRPVGTGELFF
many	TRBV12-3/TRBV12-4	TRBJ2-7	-	TGTGCCAGCAGTCCCGGACGGAGGCAGTACTTC	CASSPGRRQYF
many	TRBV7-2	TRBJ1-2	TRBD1	TGTGCCAGCAGCCTCGGGACAGGGTCGGGCTACACCTTC	CASSLGTGSGYTF
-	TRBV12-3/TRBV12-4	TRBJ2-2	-	TGTGCCAGCAGTTTAAGTTCCGGCACCGGGGAGCTGTTTTTT	CASSLSSGTGELFF
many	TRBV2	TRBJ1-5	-	TGTGCCAGCAATGAGGGGAGGGTTAGTCAGCCCCAGCATTTT	CASNEGRVSQPQHF
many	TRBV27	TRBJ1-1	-	TGTGCCAGCAGCCGACAGGTGAGGGGTTCTGACGCTTTCTTT	CASSRQVRGSDAFF
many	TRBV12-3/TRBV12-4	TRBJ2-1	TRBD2	TGTGCCAGCAGTTTAGAAGCGGGAGTCTATGAGCAGTTCTTC	CASSLEAGVYEQFF
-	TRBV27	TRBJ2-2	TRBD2	TGTGCCAGCAGTTATAGCGGGAGCGTAACCGGGGAGCTGTTTTTT	CASSYSGSVTGELFF
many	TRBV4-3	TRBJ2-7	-	TGCGCCAGCAGCCAAGTCTTAGGACTAGGGGGCCACGAGCAGTACTTC	CASSQVLGLGGHEQYF
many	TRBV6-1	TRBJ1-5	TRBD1	TGTGCCGGACGACAGGGAAATCAGCCCCAGCATTTT	CAGRQGNQPQHF
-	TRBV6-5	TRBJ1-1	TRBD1	TGTGCCAGCAGTTCCAGACAGGGGCTGAACACTGAAGCTTTCTTT	CASSSRQGLNTEAFF
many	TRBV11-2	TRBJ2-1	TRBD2	TGTGCCAGCAGCTCAACCGGGACTAACAATGAGCAGTTCTTC	CASSSTGTNNEQFF
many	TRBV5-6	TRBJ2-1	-	TGTGCCAGCAGCTTGGAGCTGAGCAATGAGCAGTTCTTC	CASSLELSNEQFF
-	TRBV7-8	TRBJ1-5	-	TGTGCCAGCAGCCTCTTCAACCGGGAGTATCAGCCCCAGCATTTT	CASSLFNREYQPQHF
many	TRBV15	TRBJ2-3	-	TGTGCCACCAGCAGAGTGTTATCAGATACGCAGTATTTT	CATSRVLSDTQYF
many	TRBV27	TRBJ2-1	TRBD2	TGTGCCAGCAGCCCCCGGGGAGGGCGGCAGTTCTTC	CASSPRGGRQFF
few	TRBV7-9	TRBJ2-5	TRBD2	TGTGCCAGCAGCCTTATCGAGGCGCTAGCGGGAATGGAGACCCAGTACTTC	CASSLIEALAGMETQYF
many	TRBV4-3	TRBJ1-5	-	TGCGCCAGCAGCCAAGATCGGGCAGGCGGTGGCAATCAGCCCCAGCATTTT	CASSQDRAGGGNQPQHF
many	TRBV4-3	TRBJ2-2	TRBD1	TGCGCCAGCAGCCAACTTCCAGGGGGCACCGGGGAGCTGTTTTTT	CASSQLPGGTGELFF